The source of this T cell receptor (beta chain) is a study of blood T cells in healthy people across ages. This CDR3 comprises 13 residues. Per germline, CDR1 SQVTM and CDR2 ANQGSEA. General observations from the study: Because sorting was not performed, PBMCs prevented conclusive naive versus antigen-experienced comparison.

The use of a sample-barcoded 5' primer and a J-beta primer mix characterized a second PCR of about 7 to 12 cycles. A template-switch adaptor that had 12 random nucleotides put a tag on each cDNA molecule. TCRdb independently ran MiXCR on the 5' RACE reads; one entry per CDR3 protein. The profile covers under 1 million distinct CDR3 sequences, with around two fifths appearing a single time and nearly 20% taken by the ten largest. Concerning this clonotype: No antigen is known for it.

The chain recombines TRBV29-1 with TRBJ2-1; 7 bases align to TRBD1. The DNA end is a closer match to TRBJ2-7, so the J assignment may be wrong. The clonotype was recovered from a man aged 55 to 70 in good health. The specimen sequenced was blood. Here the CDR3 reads CSVRQGDYNEQYF. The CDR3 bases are TGCAGCGTGCGACAGGGTGATTACAATGAGCAGTACTTC.